A single T cell receptor (beta chain) is shown here with its context. Its antigen remains unidentified. The immunoSEQ assay was v3. Produced via immunoSEQ multiplex PCR; TCRdb's table is partial and in-frame only. The table has roughly 50,000 clones, about two thirds seen once; the top ten hold 5.5% to 6%. Germline V gene sequence: CDR1 SGHDT, CDR2 YYEEEE. The CDR3 is 15 amino acids. The V end lost 0 bases, the J end lost 4 bases, and 11 bases lay between the germline ends. These data originate in a study of TIL therapy for anti-PD-1-resistant metastatic lung cancer. About the study: Tumors carried a median about 1.6 non-synonymous mutations per megabase.

Notes on the study in general: Many TIL product clones were absent from baseline tumor, suggesting clonal contraction.

Time point denoted: pre-treatment sample, taken before nivolumab and TIL therapy. Most excised metastases sampled were pleural nodules or supraclavicular lymph nodes. Enrollment ran from late 2017 to early 2020. This sequence joins TRBV5-6 and TRBJ1-3; a weak D match, TRBD1 (5 bases). This clonotype originated in a person between 30 and 80 years old with non-small cell lung cancer. The material sequenced was tumor tissue, taken at baseline. The chain's CDR3 is CASSLDTGSGNTIYF. For the CDR3, the DNA is TGTGCCAGCAGCTTGGATACAGGTTCAGGAAACACCATATATTTT.